The 21 T cell receptor beta chains presented below share a single source sample, sequenced in a study of blood T cell repertoires in COVID-19. Measured with immunoSEQ multiplex PCR; TCRdb has only the in-frame clones, and not every one. Of 370,000 or so clones detected, roughly 86% appear once; the ten largest clones hold 1.1%. The sample comprised peripheral blood. The receptor source for this set is a human donor with acute or convalescent COVID-19. The donor label of this sample is uncertain.

The CDR3 spells CASSVLTGYQPQHF. The CDR3 DNA is TGTGCCAGCAGTGTCCTGACAGGGTATCAGCCCCAGCATTTT. This sequence joins TRBV2 and TRBJ1-5, with 7 positions matching TRBD1. Germline V gene lookup returns CDR1 SNHLY and CDR2 FYNNEI. The junction had 5 bases not matched to a gene; V was cut back by 4 bases and J by 5 bases. The length of the CDR3 is 14 residues.

As concerns this clone: Germline is not matched at one junction end, which may reflect a read error. The J gene is TRBJ1-6, the V gene TRBV6-1, with 7 bases lining up with TRBD1. From germline, CDR1 is MNHNS and CDR2 SASEGT. There are 15 residues in the CDR3. This CDR3 reads CASREDRVHNSPLHF. In DNA, the CDR3 is TGTGCCAGCAGAGAAGACAGGGTCCATAATTCACCCCTCCACTTT.

This clone was found a few times. The chain couples TRBV27 to TRBJ2-1; TRBD1 matches at 7 bases. Trimming removed 4 bases from V and 4 bases from J; junction bases left unmatched: 13. The germline gives CDR1 MNHEY, CDR2 SMNVEV (reference sequence). CDR3 length: 17 residues. CDR3 in DNA: TGTGCCAGCAGTTCCCGACAGGGTAGCACGGTATACAATGAGCAGTTCTTC. It specifies CASSSRQGSTVYNEQFF.

V gene TRBV6-5 combines with J gene TRBJ1-1; D not resolved. Germline V CDR1 and CDR2: MNHEY, SVGAGI. The CDR3 length is 13 residues. The V gene lost 6 bases and the J gene lost 0 bases, with 8 bases spanning the gap. CDR3 nucleotides: TGTGCCAGCAGAAGCGTCCTGAACACTGAAGCTTTCTTT. The encoded protein is CASRSVLNTEAFF.

The rearrangement links TRBV4-2 to TRBJ1-1; D not resolved. The V end lost 7 bases, the J end lost 0 bases, and 15 bases lay between the germline ends. This CDR3 is built from 15 residues. The germline CDR1 and CDR2 sequences are LGHNA and YNFKEQ. The CDR3 DNA sequence: TGTGCCAGCAAGAGGGAGCCTTTCATGAACACTGAAGCTTTCTTT. Translating gives CASKREPFMNTEAFF.

V usage is TRBV10-3 and J usage is TRBJ2-7; 11 nucleotides match TRBD1. This CDR3 contains 13 residues. Losses at the gene ends were 10 bases for V and 6 bases for J; bases not matched to a gene: 8. In germline, CDR1 is ENHRY, CDR2 SYGVKD. The CDR3 is CASRRTGGAEQYF. In DNA form, the CDR3 reads TGTGCCAGCCGAAGGACAGGGGGCGCCGAGCAGTACTTC.

This clone was detected only a few times. The chain joins TRBV6-5 to TRBJ1-4; D is ambiguous. Between the trimmed V and J ends, which lost 4 bases and 3 bases, there was a span of 12 bases. Looked up from germline, CDR1 is MNHEY and CDR2 is SVGAGI. The CDR3 is made up of 15 amino acids. Written as DNA, the CDR3 is TGTGCCAGCAGTTGGGTGCGGGGATCTAATGAAAAACTGTTTTTT. The encoded protein is CASSWVRGSNEKLFF.

J is TRBJ2-1 and V is TRBV19, with TRBD2 matching 8 bases. Per the germline V gene, CDR1 is LNHDA and CDR2 is SQIVND (reference sequence). CDR3 length: 15 residues. The trim removed 5 bases at V and 5 bases at J, leaving 8 bases unmatched. CDR3 DNA sequence: TGTGCCAGTAGTCCTCGGACTAGCCGAAACAATGAGCAGTTCTTC. Amino acids: CASSPRTSRNNEQFF.

In its sample, this clone was seen once. The chain has TRBV27 and TRBJ2-1; weak D call: TRBD2 (5 bases). Germline V gives CDR1 MNHEY, CDR2 SMNVEV (reference sequence). This CDR3 is built from 12 residues. V was shortened by 8 bases and J by 8 bases, with 13 bases between the two germline ends. CDR3 in amino acids: CASGSHEYEQFF. CDR3 bases: TGTGCCAGCGGGAGTCACGAGTATGAGCAGTTCTTC.

DNA of the CDR3: TGTGCCAGCAGCGTAGACAGGGGTTGGCCTAACTATGGCTACACCTTC. Amino acid sequence: CASSVDRGWPNYGYTF. The gene calls are TRBV7-9 and TRBJ1-2; 8 nucleotides match TRBD1. Germline-derived CDR1 and CDR2 are SEHNR and FQNEAQ (reference sequence). V lost 5 bases, J lost 0 bases, and 8 bases stayed unmatched. The CDR3 runs 16 residues.

The J gene is TRBJ2-7, the V gene TRBV3-1 (or the pseudogene TRBV3-2); 8 positions match TRBD2. The junction had 6 bases not matched to a gene; V was cut back by 3 bases and J by 5 bases. CDR3 length equals 14 residues. Germline V gives CDR1 LGHDT, CDR2 YNNKEL (reference sequence). The CDR3 here is CASSQRGAGNEQYF. For the CDR3, the DNA is TGTGCCAGCAGCCAGCGGGGGGCGGGTAACGAGCAGTACTTC.

CDR3 region: CASSYSKVPVSREFF. CDR3 DNA: TGTGCCAGCAGTTACTCGAAGGTCCCTGTTTCTAGAGAGTTCTTC. The gene calls are TRBV6-5 and TRBJ2-1; D remains unclear. V gave up 0 bases and J gave up 14 bases, with 20 bases separating them. CDR1 MNHEY and CDR2 SVGAGI come from the germline V gene. The CDR3 runs to 15 residues.

The genes are TRBV18 and TRBJ1-1; 12 bases map to TRBD1. The length of the CDR3 is 15 residues. Per germline, CDR1 KGHSH and CDR2 LQKENI. V lost 3 bases, J lost 6 bases, and 5 bases stayed unmatched. The chain's CDR3 is CASSPGTGGWSEAFF. CDR3 bases: TGTGCCAGCTCACCGGGGACAGGGGGCTGGTCTGAAGCTTTCTTT.

This clone was found once. The genes are TRBV10-3 and TRBJ1-2, with 9 bases matching TRBD1. Germline lookup yields CDR1 ENHRY and CDR2 SYGVKD. J was trimmed by 7 bases and V by 1 base; bases with no gene match: 10. The CDR3 sequence is 16 residues long. CDR3 sequence (DNA): TGTGCCATCAGTGAGTTGGAGTTGGGACAGGGAAGTGGCTACACCTTC. It specifies CAISELELGQGSGYTF.

This clone was seen just once. V and J are TRBV6-2 or TRBV6-3 and TRBJ1-5, with 9 nucleotides matching TRBD1. V gave up 5 bases and J gave up 3 bases; unmatched junction bases: 5. The CDR3 totals 15 residues. CDR1 and CDR2 from the germline V gene are MNHEY and SVGEGT. The CDR3, as DNA: TGTGCCAGCAGTCCGGGACAGGGAACCAATCAGCCCCAGCATTTT. Translation gives CASSPGQGTNQPQHF.

This chain uses TRBV27 with TRBJ2-3; 12 positions agree with TRBD2. The CDR3 contains 16 residues. V shed 2 bases, J shed 5 bases, and the junction held 5 bases outside the gene matches. CDR1 and CDR2 from the germline V gene are MNHEY and SMNVEV (reference sequence). CDR3 nucleotide sequence: TGTGCCAGCAGTTTACTAGCGGGAGGGCCAAGAGATACGCAGTATTTT. Protein sequence: CASSLLAGGPRDTQYF.

The V and J genes are TRBV5-1 and TRBJ1-3, with no clear D. The V end lost 4 bases, the J end lost 2 bases, and 10 bases lay between the germline ends. Germline V CDR1 and CDR2: SGHRS, YFSETQ. This CDR3 comprises 14 residues. CDR3 sequence reads: CASSLTQAGNTIYF. CDR3 DNA sequence: TGCGCCAGCAGCCTAACCCAGGCTGGAAACACCATATATTTT.

CDR3 protein: CASSVTSGGPYEQYF. In DNA form, the CDR3 reads TGTGCCAGCAGCGTCACTAGCGGGGGGCCCTACGAGCAGTACTTC. The genes are TRBV7-6 and TRBJ2-7, with 12 bases lining up with TRBD2. Germline V gives CDR1 SGHVS, CDR2 FNYEAQ. The CDR3 contains 15 residues. J lost 2 bases, V lost 5 bases, and 4 bases had no gene match.

This clone was seen a handful of times. The V and J genes are TRBV7-8 and TRBJ2-7; a possible D gene is TRBD2 (5 bases). Germline V gives CDR1 SGHVS, CDR2 FQNEAQ. The CDR3 runs to 15 residues. With 5 bases removed from V and 0 bases from J, the gap between germline ends came to 14 bases. In nucleotides, the CDR3 is TGTGCCAGCAGCCGCTCGACGGGGAGCTCCTACGAGCAGTACTTC. It yields the protein CASSRSTGSSYEQYF.

This chain uses TRBV5-1 with TRBJ2-2, with D possibly TRBD2 on 5 matching bases. This CDR3 has 16 residues. CDR1 is SGHRS and CDR2 is YFSETQ in the germline V gene. V lost 7 bases and J 5 bases, leaving 21 bases between the germline ends. CDR3 residues: CASAIRTPRGTGELFF. For the CDR3, the DNA is TGCGCCAGCGCCATAAGGACGCCTCGGGGTACCGGGGAGCTGTTTTTT.

This chain joins TRBV19 and TRBJ1-4, with D unclear. CDR3 size: 16 residues. Trimming took off 7 bases at V and 8 bases at J, with 23 bases between the two ends. Germline V lookup: CDR1 LNHDA, CDR2 SQIVND (reference sequence). As DNA, the CDR3 is TGTGCCAGTACGGGAAATCGGGCCACTAAGCGGGAAAAACTGTTTTTT. As protein: CASTGNRATKREKLFF.